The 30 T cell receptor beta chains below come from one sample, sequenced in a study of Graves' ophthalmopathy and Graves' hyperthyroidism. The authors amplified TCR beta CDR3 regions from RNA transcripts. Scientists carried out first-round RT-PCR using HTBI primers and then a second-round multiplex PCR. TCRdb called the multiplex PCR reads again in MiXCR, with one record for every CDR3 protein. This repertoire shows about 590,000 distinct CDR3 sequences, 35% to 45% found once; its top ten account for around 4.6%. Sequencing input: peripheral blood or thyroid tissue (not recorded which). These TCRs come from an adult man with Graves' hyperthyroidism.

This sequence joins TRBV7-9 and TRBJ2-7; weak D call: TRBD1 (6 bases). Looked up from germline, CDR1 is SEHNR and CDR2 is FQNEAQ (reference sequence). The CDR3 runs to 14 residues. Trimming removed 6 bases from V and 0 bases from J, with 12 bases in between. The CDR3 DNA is TGTGCCAGCAGTTACAGGGACGTCTCCTACGAGCAGTACTTC. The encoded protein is CASSYRDVSYEQYF.

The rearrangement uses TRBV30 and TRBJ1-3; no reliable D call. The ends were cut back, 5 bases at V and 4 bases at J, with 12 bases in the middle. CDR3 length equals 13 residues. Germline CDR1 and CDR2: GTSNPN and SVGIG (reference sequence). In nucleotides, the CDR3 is TGTGCCTGGGTACCCCTTGGGGGAAACACCATATATTTT. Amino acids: CAWVPLGGNTIYF.

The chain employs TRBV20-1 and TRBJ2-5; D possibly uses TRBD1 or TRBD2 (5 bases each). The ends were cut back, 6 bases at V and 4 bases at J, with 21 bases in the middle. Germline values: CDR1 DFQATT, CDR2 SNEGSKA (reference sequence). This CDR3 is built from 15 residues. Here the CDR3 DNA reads TGCAGTGCGAGGGACGCCGCCGGGGTGGTAGAGACCCAGTACTTC. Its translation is CSARDAAGVVETQYF.

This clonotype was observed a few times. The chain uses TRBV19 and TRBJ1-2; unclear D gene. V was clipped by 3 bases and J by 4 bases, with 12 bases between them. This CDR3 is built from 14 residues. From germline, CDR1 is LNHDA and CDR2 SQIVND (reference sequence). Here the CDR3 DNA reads TGTGCCAGTAGTATTTCGAGTGGTGGCTATGGCTACACCTTC. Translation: CASSISSGGYGYTF.

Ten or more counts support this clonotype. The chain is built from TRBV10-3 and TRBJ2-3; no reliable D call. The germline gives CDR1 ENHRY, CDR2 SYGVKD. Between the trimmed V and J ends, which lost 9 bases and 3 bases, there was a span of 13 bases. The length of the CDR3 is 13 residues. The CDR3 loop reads CAIYDERTDTQYF. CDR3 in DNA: TGTGCCATATACGACGAGAGGACAGATACGCAGTATTTT.

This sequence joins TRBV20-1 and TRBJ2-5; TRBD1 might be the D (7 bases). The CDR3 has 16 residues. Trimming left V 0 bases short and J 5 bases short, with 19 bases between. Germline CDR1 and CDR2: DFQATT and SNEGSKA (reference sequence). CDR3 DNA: TGCAGTGCTAGAGATCTAGCGAAACAGGGGAGGGAGACCCAGTACTTC. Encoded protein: CSARDLAKQGRETQYF.

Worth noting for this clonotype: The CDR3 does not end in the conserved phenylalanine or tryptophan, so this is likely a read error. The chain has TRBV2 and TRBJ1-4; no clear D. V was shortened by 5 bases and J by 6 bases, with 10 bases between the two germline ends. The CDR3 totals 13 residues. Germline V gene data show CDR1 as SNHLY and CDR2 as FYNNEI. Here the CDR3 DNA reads TGTGCCAGCAGTTCGGAGAAGGATGAAAAACTGTTTTAT. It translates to CASSSEKDEKLFY.

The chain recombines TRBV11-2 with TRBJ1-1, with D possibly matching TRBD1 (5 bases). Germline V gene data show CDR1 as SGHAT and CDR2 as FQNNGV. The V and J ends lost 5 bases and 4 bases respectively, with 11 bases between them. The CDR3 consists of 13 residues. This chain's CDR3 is CASSHDGGTEAFF. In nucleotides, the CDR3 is TGTGCCAGCAGCCATGATGGGGGCACTGAAGCTTTCTTT.

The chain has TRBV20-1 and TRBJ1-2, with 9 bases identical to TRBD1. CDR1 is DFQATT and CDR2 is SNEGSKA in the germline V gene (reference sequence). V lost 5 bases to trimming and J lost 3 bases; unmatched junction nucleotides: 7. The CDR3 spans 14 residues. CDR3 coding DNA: TGCAGTGCTGGACGGGACAGGGAATACTATGGCTACACCTTC. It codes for CSAGRDREYYGYTF.

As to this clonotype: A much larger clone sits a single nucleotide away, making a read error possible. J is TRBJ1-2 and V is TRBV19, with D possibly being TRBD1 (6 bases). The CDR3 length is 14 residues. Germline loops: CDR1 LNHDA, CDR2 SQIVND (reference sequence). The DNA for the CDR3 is TGTACCAGTAGCCTACAGGGAGTCGGTGCTATGTACACCTTC. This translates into CTSSLQGVGAMYTF.

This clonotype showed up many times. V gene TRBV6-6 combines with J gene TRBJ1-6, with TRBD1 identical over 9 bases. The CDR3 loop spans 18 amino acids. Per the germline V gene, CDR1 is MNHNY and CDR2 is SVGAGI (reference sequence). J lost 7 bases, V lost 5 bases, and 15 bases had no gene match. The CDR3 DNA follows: TGTGCCAGCAGTACTACCCGGGACAGGGTATTAGGGAATTCACCCCTCCACTTT. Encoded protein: CASSTTRDRVLGNSPLHF.

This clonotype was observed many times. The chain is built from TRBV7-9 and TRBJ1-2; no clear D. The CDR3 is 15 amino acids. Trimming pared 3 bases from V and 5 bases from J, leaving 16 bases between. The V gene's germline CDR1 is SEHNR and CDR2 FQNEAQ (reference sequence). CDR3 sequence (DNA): TGTGCCAGCAGCTTTGACGGGTCGTTCGGATATGGCTACACCTTC. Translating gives CASSFDGSFGYGYTF.

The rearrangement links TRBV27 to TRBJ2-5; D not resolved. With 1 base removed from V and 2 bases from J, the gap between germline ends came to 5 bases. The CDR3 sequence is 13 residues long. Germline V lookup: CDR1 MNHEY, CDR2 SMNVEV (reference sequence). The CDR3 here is CASSLFGQETQYF. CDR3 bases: TGTGCCAGCAGTTTATTTGGTCAAGAGACCCAGTACTTC.

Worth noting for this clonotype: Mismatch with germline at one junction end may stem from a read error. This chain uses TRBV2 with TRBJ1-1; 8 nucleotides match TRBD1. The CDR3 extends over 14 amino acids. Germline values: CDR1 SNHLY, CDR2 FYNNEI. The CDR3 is CASRYGDRNTEALF. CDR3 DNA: TGTGCCAGCAGGTACGGGGACAGGAACACTGAAGCTCTCTTT.

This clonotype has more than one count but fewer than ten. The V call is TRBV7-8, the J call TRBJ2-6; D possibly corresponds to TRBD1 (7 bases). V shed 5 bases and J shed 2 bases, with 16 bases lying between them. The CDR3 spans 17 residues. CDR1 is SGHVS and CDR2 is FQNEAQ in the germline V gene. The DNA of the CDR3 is TGTGCCAGCAGCCAGACGGGCAGGGGGGCTGGGGCCAACGTCCTGACTTTC. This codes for CASSQTGRGAGANVLTF.

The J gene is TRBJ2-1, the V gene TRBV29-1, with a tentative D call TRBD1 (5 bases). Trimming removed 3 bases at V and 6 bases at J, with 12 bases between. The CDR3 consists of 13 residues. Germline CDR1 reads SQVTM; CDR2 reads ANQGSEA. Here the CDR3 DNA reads TGCAGCGTTGACCAGGGTCCGTTCAATGAGCAGTTCTTC. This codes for CSVDQGPFNEQFF.

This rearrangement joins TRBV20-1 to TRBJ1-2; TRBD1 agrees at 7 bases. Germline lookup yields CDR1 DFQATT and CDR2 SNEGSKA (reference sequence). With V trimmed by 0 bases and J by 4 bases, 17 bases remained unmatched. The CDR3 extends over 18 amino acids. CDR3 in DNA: TGCAGTGCTAGAGATTTCGGGACAGTAAGGACCGATCTCTATGGCTACACCTTC. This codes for CSARDFGTVRTDLYGYTF.

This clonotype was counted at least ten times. The CDR3 reads CSVEDDWGSGGHEQYF. The CDR3 nucleotides are TGCAGCGTTGAAGATGATTGGGGAAGCGGGGGGCACGAGCAGTACTTC. The V and J genes are TRBV29-1 and TRBJ2-7; TRBD2 agrees at 9 bases. The CDR3 is made up of 16 amino acids. Unmatched junction bases numbered 11, after V lost 0 bases and J lost 5 bases. Looked up from germline, CDR1 is SQVTM and CDR2 is ANQGSEA.

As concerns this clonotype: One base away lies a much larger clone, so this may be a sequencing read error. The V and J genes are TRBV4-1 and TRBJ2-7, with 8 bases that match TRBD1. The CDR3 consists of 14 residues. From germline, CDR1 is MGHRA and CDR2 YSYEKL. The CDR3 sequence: CAGSRVGQGYEQYF. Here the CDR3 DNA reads TGCGCCGGCAGCCGCGTTGGACAGGGATACGAGCAGTACTTC.

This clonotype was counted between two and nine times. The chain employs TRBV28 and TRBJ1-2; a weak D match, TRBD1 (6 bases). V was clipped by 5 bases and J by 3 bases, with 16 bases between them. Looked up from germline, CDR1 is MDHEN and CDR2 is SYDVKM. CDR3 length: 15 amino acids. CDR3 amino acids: CASSPLRGPYYGYTF. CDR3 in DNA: TGTGCCAGCAGTCCCCTCAGGGGCCCCTACTATGGCTACACCTTC.

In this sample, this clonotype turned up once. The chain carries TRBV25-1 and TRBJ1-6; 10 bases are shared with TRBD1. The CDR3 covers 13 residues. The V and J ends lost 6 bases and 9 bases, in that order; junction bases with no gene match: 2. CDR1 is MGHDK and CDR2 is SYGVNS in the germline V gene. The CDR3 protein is CASRGQGFSPLHF. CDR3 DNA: TGTGCCAGCAGGGGACAGGGGTTTTCACCCCTCCACTTT.

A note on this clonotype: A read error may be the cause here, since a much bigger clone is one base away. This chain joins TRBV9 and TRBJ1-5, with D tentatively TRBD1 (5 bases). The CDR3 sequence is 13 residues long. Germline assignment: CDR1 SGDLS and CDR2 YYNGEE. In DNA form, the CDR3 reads TGTGCCGGCAGCCCCAATGGGGACCAGCCCCAGCATTTT. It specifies CAGSPNGDQPQHF.

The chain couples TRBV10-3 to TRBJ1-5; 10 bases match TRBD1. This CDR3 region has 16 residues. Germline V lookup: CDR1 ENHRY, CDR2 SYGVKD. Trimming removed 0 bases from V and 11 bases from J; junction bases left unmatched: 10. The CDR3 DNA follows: TGTGCCATCAGTGAGTCGAGACAGGGGGCGCGAGAGACCCAGCATTTT. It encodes CAISESRQGARETQHF.

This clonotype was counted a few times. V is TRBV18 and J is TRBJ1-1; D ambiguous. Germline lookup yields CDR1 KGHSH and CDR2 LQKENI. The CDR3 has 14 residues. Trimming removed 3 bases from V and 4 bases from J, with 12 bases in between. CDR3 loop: CASSPTGLSTEAFF. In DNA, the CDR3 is TGTGCCAGCTCACCTACGGGCCTGAGCACTGAAGCTTTCTTT.

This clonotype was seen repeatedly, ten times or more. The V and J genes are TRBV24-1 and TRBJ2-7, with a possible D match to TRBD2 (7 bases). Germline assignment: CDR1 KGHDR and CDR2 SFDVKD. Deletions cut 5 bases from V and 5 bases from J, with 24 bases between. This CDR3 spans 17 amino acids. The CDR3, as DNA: TGTGCCACCAGTGGATTGGGGAGTCGGTGGGGGGGCGACGAGCAGTACTTC. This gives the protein CATSGLGSRWGGDEQYF.

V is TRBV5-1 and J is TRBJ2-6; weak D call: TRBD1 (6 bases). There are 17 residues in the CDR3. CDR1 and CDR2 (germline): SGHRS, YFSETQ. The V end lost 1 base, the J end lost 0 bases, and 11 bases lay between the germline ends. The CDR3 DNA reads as TGCGCCAGCAGCTTGTCAGGGGCGGACTCTGGGGCCAACGTCCTGACTTTC. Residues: CASSLSGADSGANVLTF.

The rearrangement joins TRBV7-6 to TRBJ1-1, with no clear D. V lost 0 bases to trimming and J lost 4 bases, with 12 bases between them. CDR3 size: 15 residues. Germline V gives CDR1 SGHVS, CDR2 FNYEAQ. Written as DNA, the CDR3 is TGTGCCAGCAGCTTAGCACCGGACTTCGGCACTGAAGCTTTCTTT. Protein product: CASSLAPDFGTEAFF.

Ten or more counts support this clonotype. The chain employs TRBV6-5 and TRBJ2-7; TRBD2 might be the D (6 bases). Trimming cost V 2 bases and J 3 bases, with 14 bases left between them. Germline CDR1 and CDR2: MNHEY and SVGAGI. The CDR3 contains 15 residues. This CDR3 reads CASSYGGGENYEQYF. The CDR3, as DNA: TGTGCCAGCAGTTACGGTGGAGGGGAGAACTACGAGCAGTACTTC.

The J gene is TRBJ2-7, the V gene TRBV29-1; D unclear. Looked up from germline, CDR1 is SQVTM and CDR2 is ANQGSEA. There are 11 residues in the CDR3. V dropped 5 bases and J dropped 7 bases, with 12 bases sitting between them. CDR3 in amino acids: CSVRTGNEQYF. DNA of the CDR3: TGCAGCGTTAGAACTGGGAATGAGCAGTACTTC.

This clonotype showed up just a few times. This chain's CDR3 is CASMGGTNTGELFF. CDR3 nucleotides: TGTGCCAGCATGGGGGGTACGAACACCGGGGAGCTGTTTTTT. V usage is TRBV6-5 and J usage is TRBJ2-2; perhaps TRBD2 as D (6 bases). The CDR3 has 14 amino acids. Germline V CDR1 and CDR2: MNHEY, SVGAGI. With 7 bases removed from V and 0 bases from J, the gap between germline ends came to 9 bases.